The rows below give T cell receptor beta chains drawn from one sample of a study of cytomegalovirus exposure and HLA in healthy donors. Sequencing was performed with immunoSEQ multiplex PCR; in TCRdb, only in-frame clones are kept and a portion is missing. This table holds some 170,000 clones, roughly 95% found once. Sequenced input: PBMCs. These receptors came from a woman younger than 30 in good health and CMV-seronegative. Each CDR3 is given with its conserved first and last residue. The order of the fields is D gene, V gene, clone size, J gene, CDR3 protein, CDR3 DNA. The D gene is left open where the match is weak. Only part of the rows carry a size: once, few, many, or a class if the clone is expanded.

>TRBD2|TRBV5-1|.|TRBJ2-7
CASSYNSGGWSYEQYF
TGCGCCAGCAGCTACAATAGCGGGGGTTGGTCCTACGAGCAGTACTTC
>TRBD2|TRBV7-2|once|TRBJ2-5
CASNAPAGGPDQYF
TGTGCCAGCAACGCACCTGCGGGGGGGCCTGACCAGTACTTC
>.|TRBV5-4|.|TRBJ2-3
CASSLGQVRSTDTQYF
TGTGCCAGCAGCTTGGGACAGGTTAGGAGCACAGATACGCAGTATTTT
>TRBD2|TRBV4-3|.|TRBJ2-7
CASSQGWGGGHEQYF
TGCGCCAGCAGCCAAGGGTGGGGGGGTGGCCACGAGCAGTACTTC
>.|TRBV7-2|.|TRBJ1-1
CASSLLGAMNTEAFF
TGTGCCAGCAGCTTATTAGGGGCTATGAACACTGAAGCTTTCTTT
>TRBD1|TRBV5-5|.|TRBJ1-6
CASSWGTGHSPLHF
TGTGCCAGCAGCTGGGGGACAGGACATTCACCCCTCCACTTT
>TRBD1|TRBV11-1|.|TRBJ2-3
CASSLQGAFGTDTQYF
TGTGCCAGCAGCTTACAGGGGGCGTTCGGCACAGATACGCAGTATTTT
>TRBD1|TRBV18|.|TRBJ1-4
CASSPLRNSAGTGNEKLFF
TGTGCCAGCTCACCACTTCGTAATTCCGCCGGGACAGGAAATGAAAAACTGTTTTTT
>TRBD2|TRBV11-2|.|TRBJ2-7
CASSLSGGGYEQYF
TGTGCCAGCAGCCTGAGCGGGGGAGGTTACGAGCAGTACTTC
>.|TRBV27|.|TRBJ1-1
CASSLSPLRQTEAFF
TGTGCCAGCAGTTTATCCCCCTTGCGGCAGACCGAAGCTTTCTTT
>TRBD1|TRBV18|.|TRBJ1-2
CASSPATGPTSSYTF
TGTGCCAGCTCACCCGCGACAGGGCCCACGTCTAGCTACACCTTC
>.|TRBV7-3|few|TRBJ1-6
CASSLTGENSPLHF
TGTGCCAGCAGCTTAACAGGGGAAAATTCACCCCTCCACTTT
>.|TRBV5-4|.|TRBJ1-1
CASSLQGNTEAFF
TGTGCCAGCAGCTTACAGGGTAACACTGAAGCTTTCTTT
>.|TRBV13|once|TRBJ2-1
CASSRGGFEQFF
TGTGCCAGCAGCCGAGGCGGGTTCGAGCAGTTCTTC
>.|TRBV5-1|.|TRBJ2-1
CASSLGLRDFYSYNEQFF
TGCGCCAGCAGCTTGGGACTAAGAGATTTTTACTCCTACAATGAGCAGTTCTTC
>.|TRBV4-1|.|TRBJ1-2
CASSQDWLRRRF
TGCGCCAGCAGCCAAGATTGGCTTCGGCGGAGATTC
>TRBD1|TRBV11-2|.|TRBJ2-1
CASSSGQVFYNEQFF
TGTGCCAGCAGCTCCGGACAGGTTTTTTACAATGAGCAGTTCTTC
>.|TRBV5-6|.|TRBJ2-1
CASSPGSYEQFF
TGTGCCAGCAGCCCAGGATCTTACGAGCAGTTCTTC
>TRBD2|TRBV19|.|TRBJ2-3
CASRARGGISTDTQYF
TGTGCCAGTAGGGCGCGGGGGGGAATTAGCACAGATACGCAGTATTTT
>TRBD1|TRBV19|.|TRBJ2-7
CASRLSGTGTFLYEQYF
TGTGCCAGTAGACTCTCCGGGACAGGAACGTTTCTCTACGAGCAGTACTTC
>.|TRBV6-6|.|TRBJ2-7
CASSSVTPYEQYF
TGTGCCAGCAGTTCCGTGACACCCTACGAGCAGTACTTC
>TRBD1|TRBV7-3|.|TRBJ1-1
CASSWTGPNTEAFF
TGTGCCAGCAGCTGGACAGGGCCGAACACTGAAGCTTTCTTT
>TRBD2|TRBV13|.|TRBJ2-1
CASSLGNRAGGQNEQFF
TGTGCCAGCAGCTTAGGCAACAGAGCGGGGGGGCAGAATGAGCAGTTCTTC
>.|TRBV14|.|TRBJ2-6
CASSQPRGALHSGANVLTF
TGTGCCAGCAGCCAGCCCCGCGGGGCCCTCCACTCTGGGGCCAACGTCCTGACTTTC
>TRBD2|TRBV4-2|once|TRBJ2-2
CASSGLAGVNTGELFF
TGTGCCAGCAGCGGACTAGCGGGGGTGAACACCGGGGAGCTGTTTTTT
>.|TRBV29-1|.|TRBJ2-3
CSVGGGLTDTQYF
TGCAGCGTTGGAGGAGGACTCACAGATACGCAGTATTTT
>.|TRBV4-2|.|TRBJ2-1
CASSPLGADNEQFF
TGTGCCAGCAGCCCCCTGGGGGCGGACAATGAGCAGTTCTTC
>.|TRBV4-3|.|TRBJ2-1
CASSQESWRKNEQFF
TGCGCCAGCAGCCAAGAATCGTGGCGGAAAAATGAGCAGTTCTTC
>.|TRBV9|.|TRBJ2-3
CASSVGQGTDTQYF
TGTGCCAGCAGCGTAGGACAGGGCACAGATACGCAGTATTTT
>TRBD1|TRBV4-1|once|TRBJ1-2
CASSQQQGAHYGYTF
TGCGCCAGCAGCCAACAACAGGGGGCACACTATGGCTACACCTTC
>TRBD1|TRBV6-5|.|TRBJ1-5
CASTTGNQPQHF
TGTGCCAGCACGACAGGGAATCAGCCCCAGCATTTT
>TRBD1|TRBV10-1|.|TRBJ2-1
CASSESGTARKRSEQFF
TGCGCCAGCAGTGAGTCCGGGACAGCCCGTAAGCGTAGCGAGCAGTTCTTC